Listed below are T cell receptor beta chains from one sample, sequenced in a study of blood T cell repertoires in COVID-19. Repertoires were generated with immunoSEQ multiplex PCR, while TCRdb's copy carries only in-frame clones and drops some. The data hold about 130,000 clones, with about 88% observed a single time. The sequenced material came from peripheral blood. The receptors here all came from a woman older than 75 with acute or convalescent COVID-19. The CDR3 runs from the conserved cysteine through the conserved F or W. The D gene is left open where the match is weak. The size of a clone is reported for some rows only, either as once, few or many, or as a class for expanded clones.

v_gene	d_gene	abundance	j_gene	CDR3nt	CDR3aa
TRBV27	-	-	TRBJ2-7	TGTGCCAGCAGTTTATGGGGGGCAGGGGGTTACGAGCAGTACTTC	CASSLWGAGGYEQYF
TRBV19	-	few	TRBJ2-3	TGTGCCAGTAAGGTAAAGGCGGACACAGATACGCAGTATTTT	CASKVKADTDTQYF
TRBV7-9	-	-	TRBJ1-6	TGTGCCAGCAGCTCATCCGGGAGTCTGATGAGGTCCCTCCACTTT	CASSSSGSLMRSLHF
TRBV9	-	-	TRBJ2-1	TGTGCCAGCAGCCCCCGGGACACCTCCTACAATGAGCAGTTCTTC	CASSPRDTSYNEQFF
TRBV19	-	-	TRBJ1-2	TGTGCCAGTAGTATAGCCCCCCGGGGGAACTATGGCTACACCTTC	CASSIAPRGNYGYTF
TRBV2	-	few	TRBJ1-5	TGTGCCAGCAGCGACAGCCATAGCAATCAGCCCCAGCATTTT	CASSDSHSNQPQHF
TRBV19	-	-	TRBJ2-7	TGTGCCAGTAGCGGGCGGCTAGCGAATCTCGACGAGCAGTACTTC	CASSGRLANLDEQYF
TRBV29-1	-	-	TRBJ1-3	TGCAGCGTTGAAGACGGTCGATCTGGAAACACCATATATTTT	CSVEDGRSGNTIYF
TRBV11-2	TRBD1	-	TRBJ2-3	TGTGCCAGCAGCTGGGACAGGGGTCCCACAGATACGCAGTATTTT	CASSWDRGPTDTQYF
TRBV7-6	TRBD1	-	TRBJ1-3	TGTGCCAGCAGCATAGGAGCAGGGGGCCGTGGAAACACCATATATTTT	CASSIGAGGRGNTIYF
TRBV2	-	-	TRBJ1-6	TGTGCCAGCAGGATAACAGGGAATTCACCCCTCCACTTT	CASRITGNSPLHF
TRBV5-1	TRBD1	-	TRBJ1-6	TGCGCCAGCAGCTCAAACAGGGGTTTGGGTTCACCCCTCCACTTT	CASSSNRGLGSPLHF
TRBV30	-	-	TRBJ1-2	TGTGCCTGGACCGGGGGCTATGGCTACACCTTC	CAWTGGYGYTF
TRBV7-6	TRBD2	-	TRBJ2-1	TGTGCCAGCAGCTTGGCGGGACTAGCGGGAGGGGGCGTCGAGGAGCAGTTCTTC	CASSLAGLAGGGVEEQFF
TRBV4-3	-	-	TRBJ2-3	TGCGCCAGCAGCCAAGGTGGGGCCCAATATACGCAGTATTTT	CASSQGGAQYTQYF
TRBV5-1	TRBD1	-	TRBJ2-1	TGCGCCAGCAGCTTACCCGGGACAGGGAGGAATGAGCAGTTCTTC	CASSLPGTGRNEQFF
TRBV7-2	-	-	TRBJ2-1	TGTGCCAGCACCCCTAACGGGGTGAGCGATGAGCAGTTCTTC	CASTPNGVSDEQFF
TRBV7-9	TRBD2	once	TRBJ2-1	TGTGCCAGCAGCTTAGTGTCTAGCGGGGGCCTAGGTGAGCAGTTCTTC	CASSLVSSGGLGEQFF
TRBV18	-	once	TRBJ1-1	TGTGCCAGCTCACTAGAAATGAACACTGAAGCTTTCTTT	CASSLEMNTEAFF
TRBV14	TRBD2	-	TRBJ2-3	TGTGCCAGCAGCCAAGGAGCTAGCGGGGGGGCAGATACGCAGTATTTT	CASSQGASGGADTQYF
TRBV30	TRBD1	-	TRBJ2-1	TGTGCTTGGGCCGGGACAGGCTACAATGAGCAGTTCTTC	CAWAGTGYNEQFF
TRBV5-5	-	-	TRBJ1-6	TGTGCCAGCAGTCCAAAACTATATAATTCACCCCTCCACTTT	CASSPKLYNSPLHF
TRBV5-1	TRBD2	-	TRBJ2-2	TGCGCCAGCCGCATAGCGGGGAACACCGGGGAGCTGTTTTTT	CASRIAGNTGELFF
TRBV7-9	-	-	TRBJ1-2	TGTGCCAGCAGCTCACTCCGCCGTTATGGCTACACCTTC	CASSSLRRYGYTF
TRBV27	TRBD1	once	TRBJ1-6	TGTGCCAGCAGATGGGATCAGGGGGACTATTCACCCCTCCACTTT	CASRWDQGDYSPLHF
TRBV5-3	TRBD1	-	TRBJ2-3	TGTGCCAGAAGCCTTCTTCGACAGGGAAGCACAGATACGCAGTATTTT	CARSLLRQGSTDTQYF
TRBV6-2/TRBV6-3	TRBD1	-	TRBJ1-2	TGTGCCAGCAGTTACATCGAACAGGGGGCATCTGGCTACACCTTC	CASSYIEQGASGYTF
TRBV27	-	-	TRBJ2-3	TGTGCCAGCAGTTTCACGGGGGGCTCGGGCACAGATACGCAGTATTTT	CASSFTGGSGTDTQYF